The sample holds one count of the clone carrying this T cell receptor beta chain. The antigen is not known. The trim removed 8 bases at V and 2 bases at J, leaving 3 bases unmatched. CDR3 size: 13 residues. CDR1 is MNHEY and CDR2 is SVGAGI in the germline V gene. The sample comes from a study of graft-versus-host responses after intestinal transplantation. Study overall: Recipients underwent multivisceral, liver-intestinal, or isolated intestinal transplants. Every one of the recipients received anti-thymocyte globulin induction and afterwards took tacrolimus and steroids for three to four years.

Produced via immunoSEQ multiplex PCR; TCRdb's table is partial and in-frame only. The repertoire holds more than 100,000 clones, about 95% seen once, with more than 2.5% in the top ten. General study findings and limits: The presence of high graft-versus-host to host-versus-graft clonal ratios in allografts characterized patients with graft-donor T cell macrochimerism. Detection of GvH clones occurred in recipient marrow, and some had their first appearance in ileum or blood.

V and J are TRBV6-5 and TRBJ1-5; 7 bases fit TRBD1. Sequences were derived from unstimulated CD8+ T cells sorted from spleen or lymph node cells, sampled before intestinal transplant. The TCR sequence derives from a human donor who received an intestinal transplant. The DNA for the CDR3 is TGTGCCAGCCAAACAGGGGGCAATCAGCCCCAGCATTTT. It specifies CASQTGGNQPQHF.